A single sample is the source of the 9 T cell receptor beta chains below, sequenced in a study of CD8 T cells in Susac syndrome (dated by TCRdb to about 2019). Library generation was performed with the immunoSEQ multiplex PCR assay. RNA was extracted using the RNeasy kit, and roughly 0.5 to 1 microgram was reverse transcribed with random hexamers. The public sequencing data were trimmed at Q25 with fastp and processed into clonotypes with MiXCR by TCRdb, which kept only in-frame beta chains. Rows matching on CDR3 protein sequence are summarized as one entry with the most common DNA and genes. The table for this sample lists about 150,000 distinct CDR3 sequences; approximately 96% of them were counted only once. 0.21% of the sample goes to the ten largest clones. Sequencing used CD8+ T cells from PBMCs. All receptors come from a human donor with multiple sclerosis.

The chain joins TRBV14 to TRBJ1-2; the match to TRBD1 covers 8 bases. V lost 4 bases and J lost 6; bases outside the gene matches: 13. This CDR3 is 16 amino acids long. Per the germline V gene, CDR1 is SGHDN and CDR2 is FVKESK. The CDR3 sequence: CASSPREHRGRNGYTF. Written as DNA, the CDR3 is TGTGCCAGCAGCCCACGGGAACACAGGGGGAGGAATGGCTACACCTTC.

J is TRBJ2-7 and V is TRBV20-1, with 10 bases fitting TRBD2. Germline V gene data show CDR1 as DFQATT and CDR2 as SNEGSKA (reference sequence). The CDR3 spans 14 residues. V shed 7 bases, J shed 4 bases, and the junction held 10 bases outside the gene matches. The CDR3 loop is CSGRGLADSYEQYF. The CDR3 DNA reads TGCAGTGGCAGAGGACTAGCGGATTCTTACGAGCAGTACTTC.

This clonotype has a single count. The gene calls are TRBV2 and TRBJ1-1; the D is unclear. The germline CDR1 and CDR2 sequences are SNHLY and FYNNEI. This CDR3 comprises 12 residues. With 8 bases removed from V and 11 bases from J, the gap between germline ends came to 18 bases. CDR3 in DNA: TGTGCCAGCCCCCCTTCTCTTTCGGACGCTTTCTTT. It is translated as CASPPSLSDAFF.

This clonotype was picked up one time. The chain joins TRBV29-1 to TRBJ2-1; 10 positions match TRBD2. Looked up from germline, CDR1 is SQVTM and CDR2 is ANQGSEA. This CDR3 spans 18 amino acids. With V trimmed by 1 base and J by 0 bases, 9 bases remained unmatched. CDR3 sequence (DNA): TGCAGCGTTGAAGGGCTAGCGGGGGACCTGACCTCCTACAATGAGCAGTTCTTC. This gives the protein CSVEGLAGDLTSYNEQFF.

The chain carries TRBV27 and TRBJ1-2; no clear D gene. The CDR3 covers 14 residues. The germline gives CDR1 MNHEY, CDR2 SMNVEV (reference sequence). V shed 4 bases and J shed 4 bases, with 13 bases lying between them. The chain's CDR3 is CASSSTQNGYGYTF. The DNA of the CDR3 is TGTGCCAGCAGTTCAACACAGAACGGCTATGGCTACACCTTC.

The chain recombines TRBV2 with TRBJ2-1; D unclear. Trimming removed 1 base from V and 0 bases from J, with 7 bases in between. The CDR3 loop spans 15 amino acids. Germline V gives CDR1 SNHLY, CDR2 FYNNEI. DNA for the CDR3: TGTGCCAGCAGTGAAGGTCACAGCTCCTACAATGAGCAGTTCTTC. Translating gives CASSEGHSSYNEQFF.

The J gene is TRBJ2-1, the V gene TRBV20-1; 9 bases line up with TRBD2. The CDR3 is 16 amino acids. Germline V gene sequence: CDR1 DFQATT, CDR2 SNEGSKA (reference sequence). Trimming removed 0 bases from V and 4 bases from J; junction bases left unmatched: 7. The CDR3 loop reads CSAREVGTSLYNEQFF. In DNA form, the CDR3 reads TGCAGTGCTAGAGAAGTCGGGACTAGCTTGTACAATGAGCAGTTCTTC.

The chain is built from TRBV4-1 and TRBJ2-3; 8 nucleotides match TRBD2. CDR3 length: 16 residues. The V and J ends lost 6 bases and 5 bases, in that order; junction bases with no gene match: 13. Germline lookup yields CDR1 MGHRA and CDR2 YSYEKL. CDR3: CASSRAQGLAGDTQYF. The CDR3 region has the DNA TGCGCCAGCAGTCGTGCCCAAGGACTAGCTGGAGATACGCAGTATTTT.

As DNA, the CDR3 is TGTGCCAGCAGCCACCGGGGACAGGGCAACTATGGCTACACCTTC. Amino acids: CASSHRGQGNYGYTF. The chain couples TRBV3-1 to TRBJ1-2, with 9 positions matching TRBD1. CDR1 is LGHDT, CDR2 YNNKEL, per germline (reference sequence). The J segment lost 2 bases and the V segment lost 3 bases, leaving 4 bases of the junction unmatched. The CDR3 consists of 15 residues.